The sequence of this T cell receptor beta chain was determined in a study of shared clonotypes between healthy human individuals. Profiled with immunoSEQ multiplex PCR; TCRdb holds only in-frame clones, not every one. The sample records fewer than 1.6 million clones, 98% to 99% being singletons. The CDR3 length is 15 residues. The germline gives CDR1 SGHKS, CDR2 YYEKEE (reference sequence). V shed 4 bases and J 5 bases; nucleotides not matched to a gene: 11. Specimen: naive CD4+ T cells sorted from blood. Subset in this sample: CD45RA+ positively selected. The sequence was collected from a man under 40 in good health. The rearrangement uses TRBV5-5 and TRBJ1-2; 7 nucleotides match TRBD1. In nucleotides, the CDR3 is TGTGCCAGCAGCCTACTGGACAGGAACAGTTATGGCTACACCTTC. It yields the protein CASSLLDRNSYGYTF.